This T cell receptor beta chain was observed in a study of T cell responses to AZD1222 COVID-19 vaccine. Study-level points and caveats: Researchers took repertoire samples only after the peak T cell response had come. Among the donors, most were white British and more were female, and clonal diversity was possibly underestimated. CD4 TCRs covered the whole spike, strongest at regions 160-218 and 743-854. Variant regions that are unmutated are reportedly the target of nearly half of spike-specific TCRs.

About this clone itself: The antigen remains undetermined.

Assay used: immunoSEQ multiplex PCR; TCRdb lists only in-frame clones, some missing. The sample contains about 92,000 clones, approximately 90% of which appear only once. Germline V CDR1 and CDR2: SGHDN, FVKESK. Trimming pared 4 bases from V and 4 bases from J, leaving 16 bases between. CDR3 length: 15 amino acids. The TCR was taken from an adult in good health. This chain connects TRBV14 to TRBJ2-5; D remains ambiguous. The sample consisted of peripheral blood, taken on day 0 of AZD1222 vaccination. The CDR3 DNA follows: TGTGCCAGCAGCCCCATGCTAGGGCGGCCAGAGACCCAGTACTTC. Amino acids: CASSPMLGRPETQYF. Using reference TRBV14 and TRBJ2-5 for the parts outside the CDR3, the full variable domain is EAGVTQFPSHSVIEKGQTVTLRCDPISGHDNLYWYRRVMGKEIKFLLHFVKESKQDESGMPNNRFLAERTGGTYSTLKVQPAELEDSGVYFCASSPMLGRPETQYFGPGTRLLVL.